This TCR beta chain appears in the sequencing data of a study of vaccination and CD4 T cells after COVID-19. Study details: The study collected post-vaccine samples a median 72 days after dose two, with a range of 14 to 241. Study results and caveats: A median approximately 86% of convalescent patients' SARS-CoV-2-reactive clones emerged only after vaccination.

As for this clonotype: The antigen is not known.

Oncomine TCR Beta short-read sequencing was applied to DNA from cultured CD4+ T cells. MiXCR, applied by TCRdb to the PCR reads, yields one record per CDR3 protein. The data hold under 15,000 distinct CDR3 sequences, with roughly 28% observed a single time. This sample's treatment: approximately 11-day PBMC culture with coronavirus spike peptide pools or control peptides (ViraFEST assay). The CDR3 is 16 residues long. Germline CDR1 SEHNR, CDR2 FQNEAQ (reference sequence). Trimming cost V 4 bases and J 5 bases; bases outside gene matches: 6. The source of this sequence is a human donor with COVID-19. V usage is TRBV7-9 and J usage is TRBJ2-3; 13 bases line up with TRBD2. Sequencing was done on a sample of cultured CD4+ T cells from blood. DNA of the CDR3: TGTGCCAGCAGCTCCTGGACTAGCGGGGGTTTAGATACGCAGTATTTT. Encoded protein: CASSSWTSGGLDTQYF.